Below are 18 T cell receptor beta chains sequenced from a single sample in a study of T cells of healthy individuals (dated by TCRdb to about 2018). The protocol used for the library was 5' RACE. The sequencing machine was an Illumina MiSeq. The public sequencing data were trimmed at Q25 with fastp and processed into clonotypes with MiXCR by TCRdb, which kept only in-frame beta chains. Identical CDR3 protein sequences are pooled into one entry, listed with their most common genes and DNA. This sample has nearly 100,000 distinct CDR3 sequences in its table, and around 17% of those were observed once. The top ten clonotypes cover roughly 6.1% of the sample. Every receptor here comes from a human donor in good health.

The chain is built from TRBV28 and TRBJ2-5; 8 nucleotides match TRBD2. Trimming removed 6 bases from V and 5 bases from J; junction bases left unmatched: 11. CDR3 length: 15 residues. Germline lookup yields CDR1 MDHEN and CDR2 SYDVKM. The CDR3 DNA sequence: TGTGCCAGCAGACGTACTAGCGGCCAGGCGGAGACCCAGTACTTC. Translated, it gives CASRRTSGQAETQYF. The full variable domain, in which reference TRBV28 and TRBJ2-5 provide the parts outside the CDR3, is DVKVTQSSRYLVKRTGEKVFLECVQDMDHENMFWYRQDPGLGLRLIYFSYDVKMKEKGDIPEGYSVSREKKERFSLILESASTNQTSMYLCASRRTSGQAETQYFGPGTRLLVL.

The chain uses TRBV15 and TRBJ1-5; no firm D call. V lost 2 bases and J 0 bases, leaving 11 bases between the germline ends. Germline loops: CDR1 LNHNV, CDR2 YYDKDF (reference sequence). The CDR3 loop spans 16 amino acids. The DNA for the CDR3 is TGTGCCACCAGCAGAACCACTGTTAATAGCAATCAGCCCCAGCATTTT. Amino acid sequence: CATSRTTVNSNQPQHF. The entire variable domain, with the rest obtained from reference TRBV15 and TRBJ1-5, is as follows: DAMVIQNPRYQVTQFGKPVTLSCSQTLNHNVMYWYQQKSSQAPKLLFHYYDKDFNNEADTPDNFQSRRPNTSFCFLDIRSPGLGDTAMYLCATSRTTVNSNQPQHFGDGTRLSIL.

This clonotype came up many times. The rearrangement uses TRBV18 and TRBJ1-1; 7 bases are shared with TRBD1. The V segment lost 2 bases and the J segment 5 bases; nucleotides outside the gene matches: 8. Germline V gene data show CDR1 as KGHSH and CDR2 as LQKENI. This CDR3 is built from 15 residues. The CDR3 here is CASSPSTGVGTEAFF. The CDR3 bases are TGTGCCAGCTCACCAAGCACAGGGGTGGGGACTGAAGCTTTCTTT.

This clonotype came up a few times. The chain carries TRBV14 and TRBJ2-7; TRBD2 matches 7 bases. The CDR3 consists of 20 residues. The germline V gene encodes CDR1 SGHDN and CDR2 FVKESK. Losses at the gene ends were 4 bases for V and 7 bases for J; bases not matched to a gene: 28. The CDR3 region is CASSPSRSLAVWVERAEQYF. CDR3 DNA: TGTGCCAGCAGCCCTAGCAGGAGTCTAGCGGTGTGGGTGGAACGAGCAGAGCAGTACTTC.

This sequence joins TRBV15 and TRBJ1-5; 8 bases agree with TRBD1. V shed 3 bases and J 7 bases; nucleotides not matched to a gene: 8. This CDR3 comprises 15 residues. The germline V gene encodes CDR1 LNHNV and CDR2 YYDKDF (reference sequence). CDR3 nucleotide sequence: TGTGCCACCAGCAGCCCAGGGGGCGTAGACCAGCCCCAGCATTTT. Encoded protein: CATSSPGGVDQPQHF.

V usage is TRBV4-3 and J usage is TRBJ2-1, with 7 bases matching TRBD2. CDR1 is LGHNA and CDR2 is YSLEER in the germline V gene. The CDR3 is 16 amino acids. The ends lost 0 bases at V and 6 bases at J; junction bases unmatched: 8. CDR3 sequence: CASSQERGGSLNEQFF. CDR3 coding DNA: TGCGCCAGCAGCCAAGAACGGGGCGGGAGTCTCAATGAGCAGTTCTTC.

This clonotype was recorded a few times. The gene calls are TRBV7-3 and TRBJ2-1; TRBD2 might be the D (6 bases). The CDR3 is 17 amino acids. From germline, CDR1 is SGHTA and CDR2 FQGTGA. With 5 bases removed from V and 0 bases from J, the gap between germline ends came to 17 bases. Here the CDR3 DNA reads TGTGCCAGCAGCCCCCCCGAGGCGGGGACCTCCTACAATGAGCAGTTCTTC. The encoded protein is CASSPPEAGTSYNEQFF.

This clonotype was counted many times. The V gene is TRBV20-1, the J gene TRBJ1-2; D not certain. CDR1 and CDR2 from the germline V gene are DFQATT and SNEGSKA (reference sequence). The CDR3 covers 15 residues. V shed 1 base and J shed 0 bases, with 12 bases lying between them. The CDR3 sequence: CSARGGRTSNYGYTF. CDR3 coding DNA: TGCAGTGCTAGAGGCGGACGGACCTCTAACTATGGCTACACCTTC.

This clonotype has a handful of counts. The CDR3 coding sequence is TGTGCCAGTAGGGGCAAGGGGTTGGACACTGAAGCTTTCTTT. This encodes CASRGKGLDTEAFF. The genes are TRBV2 and TRBJ1-1; D possibly corresponds to TRBD1 (5 bases). V lost 9 bases to trimming and J lost 3 bases, with 17 bases between them. The germline V gene has CDR1 SNHLY and CDR2 FYNNEI. CDR3 length: 14 amino acids.

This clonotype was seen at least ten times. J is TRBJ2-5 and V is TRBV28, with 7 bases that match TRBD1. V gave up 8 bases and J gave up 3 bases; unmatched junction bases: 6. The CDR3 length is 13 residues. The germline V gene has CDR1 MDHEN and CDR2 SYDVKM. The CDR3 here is CASGGQAEETQYF. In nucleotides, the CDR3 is TGTGCCAGCGGAGGACAGGCGGAAGAGACCCAGTACTTC.

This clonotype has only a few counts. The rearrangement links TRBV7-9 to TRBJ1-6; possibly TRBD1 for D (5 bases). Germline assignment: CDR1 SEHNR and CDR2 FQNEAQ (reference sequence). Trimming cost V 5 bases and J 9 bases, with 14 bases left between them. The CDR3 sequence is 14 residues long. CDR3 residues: CASSQTEPGSPLHF. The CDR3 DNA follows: TGTGCCAGCAGCCAGACAGAGCCCGGTTCACCCCTCCACTTT.

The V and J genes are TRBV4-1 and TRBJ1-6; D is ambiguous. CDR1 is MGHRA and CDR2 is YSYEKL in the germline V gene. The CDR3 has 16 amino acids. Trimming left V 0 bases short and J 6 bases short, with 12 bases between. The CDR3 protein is CASSQDSWRSNSPLHF. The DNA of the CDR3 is TGCGCCAGCAGCCAAGATTCATGGCGGAGTAATTCACCCCTCCACTTT.

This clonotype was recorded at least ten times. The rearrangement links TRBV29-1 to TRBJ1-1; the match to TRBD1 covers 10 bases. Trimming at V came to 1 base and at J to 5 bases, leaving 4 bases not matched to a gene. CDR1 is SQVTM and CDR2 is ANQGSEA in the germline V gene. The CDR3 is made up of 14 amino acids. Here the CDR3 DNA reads TGCAGCGTTGAAGGGACAGGGGGATTGACTGAAGCTTTCTTT. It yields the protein CSVEGTGGLTEAFF.

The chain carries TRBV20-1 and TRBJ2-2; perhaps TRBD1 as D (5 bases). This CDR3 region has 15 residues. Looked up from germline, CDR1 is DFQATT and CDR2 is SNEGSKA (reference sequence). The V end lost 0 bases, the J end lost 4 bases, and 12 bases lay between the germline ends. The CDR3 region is CSARDGKGFTGELFF. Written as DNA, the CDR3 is TGCAGTGCTAGAGATGGAAAGGGGTTCACCGGGGAGCTGTTTTTT.

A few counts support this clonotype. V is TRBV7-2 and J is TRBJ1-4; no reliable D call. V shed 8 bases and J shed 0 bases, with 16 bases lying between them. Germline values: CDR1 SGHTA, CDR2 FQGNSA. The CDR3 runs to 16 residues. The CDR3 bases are TGTGCCAGCGCGGCCGGGCACTTTGCAACTAATGAAAAACTGTTTTTT. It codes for CASAAGHFATNEKLFF.

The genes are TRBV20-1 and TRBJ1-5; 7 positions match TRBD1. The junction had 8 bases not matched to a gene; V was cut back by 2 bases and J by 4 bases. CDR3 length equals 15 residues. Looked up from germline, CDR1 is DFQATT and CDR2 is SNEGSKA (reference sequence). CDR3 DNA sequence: TGCAGTGCTAGAAGGTCAGGGGGTTGGAATCAGCCCCAGCATTTT. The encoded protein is CSARRSGGWNQPQHF.

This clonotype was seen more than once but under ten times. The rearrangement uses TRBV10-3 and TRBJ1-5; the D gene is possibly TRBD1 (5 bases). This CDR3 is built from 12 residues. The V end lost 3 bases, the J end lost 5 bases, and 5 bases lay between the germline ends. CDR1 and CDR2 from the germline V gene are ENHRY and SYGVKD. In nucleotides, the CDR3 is TGTGCCATCAGTGAAGGGGATCAGCCCCAGCATTTT. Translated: CAISEGDQPQHF.

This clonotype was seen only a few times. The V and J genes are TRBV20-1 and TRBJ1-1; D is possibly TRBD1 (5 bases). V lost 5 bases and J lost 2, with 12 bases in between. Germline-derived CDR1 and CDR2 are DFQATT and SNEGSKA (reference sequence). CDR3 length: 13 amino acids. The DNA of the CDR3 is TGCAGTGCTCGCAGGGAGGTAAACACTGAAGCTTTCTTT. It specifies CSARREVNTEAFF.